This TCR beta chain was retrieved from a study of human T cells and chemical hapten exposure. The time point is: patch test 1, 2 weeks after DPC sensitization. Treatment of the sample: therapeutic diphenylcyclopropenone sensitization with weekly scalp DPC. It was from unfractionated whole blood that total RNA was extracted. TCRdb reprocessed the RACE reads with MiXCR, giving one entry per CDR3 protein. The profile shows roughly 50,000 distinct CDR3 sequences, about 11% of them singletons. In its sample, this clonotype was seen a few times. The V gene's germline CDR1 is MNHEY and CDR2 SMNVEV (reference sequence). V lost 5 bases, J lost 7 bases, and 7 bases stayed unmatched. There are 13 residues in the CDR3.

V usage is TRBV27 and J usage is TRBJ2-5, with 7 positions matching TRBD2. The source is a woman aged 35 to 49 with alopecia areata. Some clones in this sample may be carry-over from other donors' samples. The sequencing here drew on whole blood, taken in connection with sensitization to the hapten diphenylcyclopropenone (DPC). Written as DNA, the CDR3 is TGTGCCAGCAGTGGACTAGGGGCAGGGACCCAGTACTTC. This gives the protein CASSGLGAGTQYF.